Listed below are T cell receptor beta chains from one sample, sequenced in a study of blood T cell repertoires in COVID-19. The repertoire was sequenced with immunoSEQ multiplex PCR; TCRdb's copy has only in-frame clones and lacks some. The sample contains over 80,000 clones, about four fifths of which appear only once. The sample consisted of peripheral blood. These TCRs come from a woman aged 80 or older with active or convalescent COVID-19. Each CDR3 is given with its conserved first and last residue. Each record gives: D gene, clone size, V gene, J gene, CDR3 length, CDR3 protein, CDR3 DNA. A D gene is named only where the DNA matches it firmly. Some rows mark clone size as missing; the rest say once, few, many or name a class of expanded clone.

D: NA
size: NA
V: TRBV9
J: TRBJ2-7
length: 15
CDR3: CASSQGRDLGYEQYF
DNA: TGTGCCAGCAGCCAAGGCAGGGATCTTGGCTACGAGCAGTACTTC

D: NA
size: NA
V: TRBV19
J: TRBJ1-4
length: 15
CDR3: CASSTGQSIDEKLFF
DNA: TGTGCCAGTAGTACCGGACAGTCTATCGATGAAAAACTGTTTTTT

D: TRBD1
size: few
V: TRBV6-5
J: TRBJ1-5
length: 15
CDR3: CASRRTGDSNQPQHF
DNA: TGTGCCAGCAGGCGGACAGGGGATAGCAATCAGCCCCAGCATTTT

D: TRBD1
size: NA
V: TRBV6-6
J: TRBJ1-5
length: 15
CDR3: CASSGPTGGKQPQHF
DNA: TGTGCCAGCAGTGGACCTACAGGGGGAAAACAGCCCCAGCATTTT

D: TRBD1
size: few
V: TRBV10-3
J: TRBJ2-5
length: 14
CDR3: CAIRGETGEETQYF
DNA: TGTGCCATCAGGGGGGAGACAGGGGAAGAGACCCAGTACTTC

D: TRBD1
size: NA
V: TRBV7-8
J: TRBJ1-5
length: 15
CDR3: CASSIGQGVELSQHF
DNA: TGTGCCAGCAGCATAGGACAGGGGGTGGAGTTGTCCCAGCATTTT

D: NA
size: NA
V: TRBV3-1/TRBV3-2
J: TRBJ2-5
length: 13
CDR3: CASSQAGGETQYF
DNA: TGTGCCAGCAGCCAAGCTGGGGGGGAGACCCAGTACTTC

D: TRBD2
size: NA
V: TRBV30
J: TRBJ2-7
length: 16
CDR3: CACSPGGATSSYEQYF
DNA: TGTGCCTGTTCTCCGGGAGGGGCGACCTCATCCTACGAGCAGTACTTC

D: TRBD1
size: NA
V: TRBV11-2
J: TRBJ2-7
length: 14
CDR3: CASSLVAGGNEQYF
DNA: TGTGCCAGCAGCTTAGTGGCAGGGGGAAACGAGCAGTACTTC

D: TRBD2
size: NA
V: TRBV10-1
J: TRBJ2-1
length: 15
CDR3: CASTTTSVDYNEQFF
DNA: TGCGCCAGCACAACCACTAGCGTTGATTACAATGAGCAGTTCTTC

D: NA
size: few
V: TRBV10-3
J: TRBJ2-7
length: 14
CDR3: CAIRKTESAYEQYF
DNA: TGTGCCATCAGGAAGACAGAGTCGGCCTACGAGCAGTACTTC

D: TRBD2
size: NA
V: TRBV2
J: TRBJ2-7
length: 16
CDR3: CASRPGLVLEYGEQYF
DNA: TGTGCCAGCAGGCCGGGACTAGTTCTGGAGTACGGCGAGCAGTACTTC

D: NA
size: NA
V: TRBV5-1
J: TRBJ1-6
length: 15
CDR3: CASSLGLAGDSPLHF
DNA: TGTGCCAGCAGCTTGGGCCTCGCAGGGGATTCACCCCTCCACTTT

D: NA
size: NA
V: TRBV5-6
J: TRBJ1-2
length: 15
CDR3: CASSLYRGLTYGYTF
DNA: TGTGCCAGCAGCTTGTACAGAGGGTTAACTTATGGCTACACCTTC

D: NA
size: NA
V: TRBV9
J: TRBJ2-7
length: 14
CDR3: CASSVGADPYEQYF
DNA: TGTGCCAGCAGCGTAGGAGCGGATCCCTACGAGCAGTACTTC

D: TRBD2
size: few
V: TRBV7-6
J: TRBJ2-2
length: 22
CDR3: CASSFPSGGRTSGRENTGELFF
DNA: TGTGCCAGCAGCTTTCCGTCCGGGGGCAGGACTAGCGGGAGGGAGAACACCGGGGAGCTGTTTTTT

D: NA
size: many
V: TRBV27
J: TRBJ2-1
length: 13
CDR3: CASSAGSYNEQFF
DNA: TGTGCCAGCAGCGCAGGCTCCTACAATGAGCAGTTCTTC

D: TRBD1
size: NA
V: TRBV14
J: TRBJ1-6
length: 15
CDR3: CASSHRTGGNSPLHF
DNA: TGTGCCAGCAGCCATAGGACAGGGGGTAATTCACCCCTCCACTTT

D: TRBD2
size: NA
V: TRBV5-8
J: TRBJ2-5
length: 16
CDR3: CASSPGLAGGFETQYF
DNA: TGTGCCAGCAGCCCCGGACTAGCGGGAGGGTTTGAGACCCAGTACTTC

D: TRBD1
size: NA
V: TRBV5-4
J: TRBJ1-4
length: 15
CDR3: CASSRRDRDGEKLFF
DNA: TGTGCCAGCAGCCGCCGGGACAGGGACGGTGAAAAACTGTTTTTT

D: TRBD1
size: NA
V: TRBV10-2
J: TRBJ1-2
length: 12
CDR3: CASQTGGRGYTF
DNA: TGCGCCAGCCAGACAGGGGGCCGTGGCTACACCTTC

D: NA
size: NA
V: TRBV6-5
J: TRBJ1-2
length: 13
CDR3: CASSYWENYGYTF
DNA: TGTGCCAGCAGTTACTGGGAGAACTATGGCTACACCTTC

D: TRBD1
size: NA
V: TRBV18
J: TRBJ1-1
length: 14
CDR3: CASSPLQGAIEAFF
DNA: TGTGCCAGCTCACCCTTACAGGGGGCGATTGAAGCTTTCTTT

D: TRBD1
size: NA
V: TRBV7-3
J: TRBJ1-1
length: 17
CDR3: CASSKAGTGDSDTEAFF
DNA: TGTGCCAGCAGCAAAGCCGGGACAGGGGATTCGGACACTGAAGCTTTCTTT

D: NA
size: NA
V: TRBV19
J: TRBJ2-2
length: 17
CDR3: CASSRGAGASPTGELFF
DNA: TGTGCCAGTAGTCGGGGTGCGGGGGCATCCCCCACCGGGGAGCTGTTTTTT

D: TRBD2
size: NA
V: TRBV5-4
J: TRBJ2-5
length: 13
CDR3: CAISKLAEETQYF
DNA: TGTGCCATCTCGAAACTAGCGGAAGAGACCCAGTACTTC

D: NA
size: NA
V: TRBV5-1
J: TRBJ2-5
length: 14
CDR3: CASSLELVEETQYF
DNA: TGCGCCAGCAGCTTGGAACTAGTCGAAGAGACCCAGTACTTC